Listed below are T cell receptor beta chains from one sample, sequenced in a study of metastatic and nonmetastatic thyroid tumors. TCRdb used MiXCR to call clones anew from the PCR reads. The sample contains roughly 93,000 clones, roughly 12% of which appear only once. Material: blood. The receptor source for this set is a female donor with papillary thyroid cancer or a benign thyroid nodule (not recorded which). Some clones in this sample may be carry-over from other donors' samples. CDR3s leave out the opening cysteine and the closing phenylalanine or tryptophan.

TRBJ1-2	TRBV19	ASMIGRGLIFEGYT
TRBJ2-7	TRBV13	ASSLGTNLGEQY
TRBJ2-7	TRBV7-8	ASILVGPLYEQY
TRBJ2-6	TRBV27	ASSSTGTGGSGANVLT
TRBJ2-7	TRBV5-1	ASSSYGFGGSSYEQY
TRBJ2-1	TRBV20-1	SAPVQTTYNEQF
TRBJ1-3	TRBV11-2	ASSPFAGNTIY
TRBJ2-3	TRBV29-1	SAVPPGNTDTQY
TRBJ2-3	TRBV6-5	ASSYSGTGGRDTQY
TRBJ2-5	TRBV5-4	ASSVGGVETQY
TRBJ2-7	TRBV7-6	ASSRAGGTYEQY
TRBJ2-6	TRBV11-2	ASSWGLGPLGANVLT
TRBJ2-2	TRBV10-3	AISGGKDRDGGELF
TRBJ2-1	TRBV6-1	ASPPALHEQF
TRBJ2-7	TRBV7-2	ASRYSAGYEQY
TRBJ1-1	TRBV28	ASRATGGRYTEAF
TRBJ1-6	TRBV10-3	AISEGQSYNSPLH
TRBJ2-7	TRBV6-1	ASSEAGDPIYEQY
TRBJ1-1	TRBV5-1	ASSFGGARNTEAF
TRBJ2-3	TRBV28	ASTDSSDTQY
TRBJ2-7	TRBV5-6	ASSLYSGQGIYEQY
TRBJ2-3	TRBV6-1	ASSGVRGTDTQY
TRBJ2-5	TRBV12-3/TRBV12-4	ASSPQSGRASETQY
TRBJ1-2	TRBV10-3	AISESTGGQGYT
TRBJ2-2	TRBV13	ASSSQFRGRAPGELF
TRBJ1-6	TRBV5-1	ASRSTSSGTVQNSPLD
TRBJ2-1	TRBV14	ASSQDRGLAGGSTEQF
TRBJ1-4	TRBV19	ASGEGATNEKLF
TRBJ1-1	TRBV5-4	ASSLYGRNTEAF
TRBJ2-3	TRBV9	ASSPSMPSTDTQY
TRBJ1-1	TRBV27	ASTGTATHTEAF
TRBJ1-1	TRBV12-3/TRBV12-4	ASWGQGAWNTEAF
TRBJ2-3	TRBV4-3	ASSQVGADTQY
TRBJ1-1	TRBV14	ASSPMTGSTEAF
TRBJ1-2	TRBV20-1	SASWQDSGPVYT
TRBJ1-2	TRBV5-4	ASSPDAGGYT
TRBJ1-5	TRBV2	ASSEVWVSNQPQH
TRBJ2-7	TRBV6-6	ASSYAGLRFEQY
TRBJ1-2	TRBV6-2/TRBV6-3	ASSPSLLQLQFKNYGYT
TRBJ2-7	TRBV28	ASSLLTGTGSYEQY
TRBJ2-1	TRBV5-1	ASSPLIVGQGLILNEQF